This is a list of T cell receptor beta chains from one sample in a study of PD-1 blockade in classical Hodgkin lymphoma. Clones were read by immunoSEQ multiplex PCR, and TCRdb kept only the in-frame ones, dropping some. The table has about 15,000 clones, just under 80% seen once; the top ten hold under 2%. Sequencing was performed on CD4+ T cells from blood, taken before the fourth cycle of nivolumab. The receptors were sampled from a human donor with classical Hodgkin lymphoma. Both conserved end residues are part of each CDR3. D genes are given only for firm matches. The listing skips clone size in some rows; elsewhere it reads once, few, many or a size class.

NA	NA	TRBV19	TRBJ2-7	TGTGCCAGTTCCACCCCCGGGACATTCTACGAGCAGTACTTC	CASSTPGTFYEQYF
NA	NA	TRBV6-5	TRBJ2-3	TGTGCCAGCAGTTACTCAGGGGCCGGCACAGATACGCAGTATTTT	CASSYSGAGTDTQYF
NA	NA	TRBV4-2	TRBJ2-7	TGTGCCAGCAGCCAAGATTGGAGTGGGCTTTGGGAGCAGTACTTC	CASSQDWSGLWEQYF
NA	NA	TRBV7-9	TRBJ2-6	TGTGCCAGCATGGACAGCCCTAACTCTGGGGCCAACGTCCTGACTTTC	CASMDSPNSGANVLTF
once	NA	TRBV5-4	TRBJ2-5	TGTGCCAGCGGAAAACCGGGACTGGGACAAGAGACCCAGTACTTC	CASGKPGLGQETQYF
NA	TRBD1	TRBV11-2	TRBJ2-6	TGTGCCAGCAGCGTCCTGCAGGGGGCTGGGGCCAACGTCCTGACTTTC	CASSVLQGAGANVLTF
NA	NA	TRBV30	TRBJ2-5	TGTGCCTGGAGTGTACGAGAGACCCAGTACTTC	CAWSVRETQYF
NA	TRBD1	TRBV6-5	TRBJ1-5	TGTGCCAGCAGACCAGGACAGGGGAGCAATCAGCCCCAGCATTTT	CASRPGQGSNQPQHF
NA	NA	TRBV9	TRBJ2-3	TGTGCCAGCAGCGTAGATGTTGGTGGTGCAGATACGCAGTATTTT	CASSVDVGGADTQYF
once	NA	TRBV10-3	TRBJ1-5	TGTGCCATCAGCGGGGGGGGGCACAATCAGCCCCAGCATTTT	CAISGGGHNQPQHF
NA	TRBD1	TRBV6-5	TRBJ1-4	TGTGCCAGCAGGGCGCGGACAGGTGAAAAACTGTTTTTT	CASRARTGEKLFF
few	NA	TRBV5-1	TRBJ1-1	TGCGCCAGTCTCGGACAGTCGAACACTGAAGCTTTCTTT	CASLGQSNTEAFF
few	NA	TRBV13	TRBJ2-2	TGTGCCAGCAGCTTAGGGGGGACGGGATTGAACACCGGGGAGCTGTTTTTT	CASSLGGTGLNTGELFF
few	TRBD2	TRBV5-4	TRBJ2-5	TGTGCCAGCAGCTTGGGGGCGGGAGTGGGGCAAGAGACCCAGTACTTC	CASSLGAGVGQETQYF
NA	TRBD1	TRBV6-5	TRBJ2-2	TGTGCCAGCACCCGAAAGGGGGCCACCGGGGAGCTGTTTTTT	CASTRKGATGELFF
NA	TRBD1	TRBV5-1	TRBJ1-2	TGCGCCAGCAGCTTCGAGGGGGCCGGCTATGGCTACACCTTC	CASSFEGAGYGYTF
few	NA	TRBV7-2	TRBJ2-7	TGTGCCAGCAGCCTGACAAATTACGAGCAGTACTTC	CASSLTNYEQYF
NA	NA	TRBV27	TRBJ1-5	TGTGCCAGCAAGGTGAGATGGGGGGATAGCAATCAGCCCCAGCATTTT	CASKVRWGDSNQPQHF
NA	TRBD2	TRBV5-6	TRBJ2-1	TGTGCCAGCAGCGAGGGACTAGCGGGAGCCTATGAGCAGTTCTTC	CASSEGLAGAYEQFF
NA	TRBD1	TRBV27	TRBJ2-2	TGTGCCAGCAATGACAGGGGGCCCACCGGGGAGCTGTTTTTT	CASNDRGPTGELFF
NA	TRBD2	TRBV18	TRBJ2-3	TGTGCCAGCTCACCACTGCTGACTAGCGGGAGGACTCGTGGCACAGATACGCAGTATTTT	CASSPLLTSGRTRGTDTQYF
NA	TRBD2	TRBV15	TRBJ2-5	TGTGCCACCAGCAGAGCACAGGGTTGGGCGGGAGGGCCAGGGAGGAAAGAGACCCAGTACTTC	CATSRAQGWAGGPGRKETQYF
NA	TRBD1	TRBV15	TRBJ1-2	TGTGCCACCAGCAGGAATCCGGGACAGGGGGCGCGGGGCTACACCTTC	CATSRNPGQGARGYTF
NA	TRBD2	TRBV2	TRBJ2-1	TGTGCTAACCCCCGGGGGCTAGCGGGTACAAATGAGCAGTTCTTC	CANPRGLAGTNEQFF
NA	TRBD2	TRBV5-1	TRBJ2-7	TGCGCCAGCAGCATATTAGCGGGAGGCCGAGACTTCTACGAGCAGTACTTC	CASSILAGGRDFYEQYF
NA	NA	TRBV28	TRBJ2-7	TGTGCCAGCAGATCTCAGGTTCCCTCCTACGAGCAGTACTTC	CASRSQVPSYEQYF
NA	NA	TRBV10-1	TRBJ1-1	TGCGCCAGCAGAGGACAGTCGAACACTGAAGCTTTCTTT	CASRGQSNTEAFF
NA	NA	TRBV10-3	TRBJ2-7	TGTGCCATCAGTGAGGCCGAGGGGGTCGGTTACGAGCAGTACTTC	CAISEAEGVGYEQYF
once	NA	TRBV11-2	TRBJ2-2	TGTGCCAGCAGCTTAGTACAGTACACCGGGGAGCTGTTTTTT	CASSLVQYTGELFF
few	NA	TRBV2	TRBJ1-1	TGTGCCAGCAGGGGGGACACTGAAGCTTTCTTT	CASRGDTEAFF
NA	NA	TRBV5-1	TRBJ2-7	TGCGCCAGCAGCTTGGGGGGCGGACCGACCTACGAGCAGTACTTC	CASSLGGGPTYEQYF
once	TRBD1	TRBV19	TRBJ2-1	TGTGCCAGCGGGGGACAGGGAATTGGCGATGAGCAGTTCTTC	CASGGQGIGDEQFF
NA	NA	TRBV5-6	TRBJ2-7	TGTGCCAGCAGTAAGAACCCCTACGAGCAGTACTTC	CASSKNPYEQYF
NA	TRBD2	TRBV10-3	TRBJ2-3	TGTGCCACCAGCGGGAGGGTGGAAGATACGCAGTATTTT	CATSGRVEDTQYF
NA	NA	TRBV15	TRBJ2-1	TGTGCCACCAGCCGAAGGGGCGATGAGCAGTTCTTC	CATSRRGDEQFF
NA	TRBD2	TRBV29-1	TRBJ2-2	TGCAGCGTTAAGGTCCTAGCGGGAGTCACCGGGGAGCTGTTTTTT	CSVKVLAGVTGELFF
NA	TRBD2	TRBV5-1	TRBJ2-3	TGCGCCAGCAGCTTGAATCCTAGCGGGAGAACAGATACGCAGTATTTT	CASSLNPSGRTDTQYF
NA	NA	TRBV19	TRBJ2-2	TGTGCCAGTATCAATCCTAGGACAGATTCAGCCGGGGAGCTGTTTTTT	CASINPRTDSAGELFF
NA	NA	TRBV5-1	TRBJ1-2	TGCGCCAGCAGCTTGGAGACAGAAAGCTATGGCTACACCTTC	CASSLETESYGYTF
few	TRBD2	TRBV19	TRBJ2-1	TGTGCCAGTAGTATAGGTGGGAGGGCCGACTACAATGAGCAGTTCTTC	CASSIGGRADYNEQFF
once	NA	TRBV13	TRBJ2-7	TGTGCCAGCAGCTTAAACGGGGGCGGGGCCGGGGGCGAGCAGTACTTC	CASSLNGGGAGGEQYF
few	TRBD1	TRBV9	TRBJ1-1	TGTGCCAGCAGCCCACCTCCCTGGGGGGACAGGGCCACTGAAGCTTTCTTT	CASSPPPWGDRATEAFF
few	TRBD2	TRBV4-1	TRBJ2-3	TGCGCCAGCAGCCAAGAAATTTTCGAAGCGGGGTTTCTCCCAGATACGCAGTATTTT	CASSQEIFEAGFLPDTQYF
NA	NA	TRBV29-1	TRBJ1-1	TGCAGCGTCCGACAGGAAATGAACACTGAAGCTTTCTTT	CSVRQEMNTEAFF